The next 23 T cell receptor beta chains were all read from a single sample in a study of T cells after yellow fever vaccination. TCRdb processed the 5' RACE reads anew with MiXCR; each CDR3 protein has one entry. The sample carries 500,000 to 700,000 distinct CDR3 sequences, under 25% recorded once. The sequenced sample was PBMCs, obtained 15 days after the yellow fever booster vaccination. Receptors originate from a man younger than 45 who received the YFV17D yellow fever vaccine.

The chain carries TRBV5-5 and TRBJ1-2, with D unclear. The CDR3 covers 12 residues. The germline gives CDR1 SGHKS, CDR2 YYEKEE (reference sequence). V was cut by 0 bases and J by 7 bases, with 7 bases left in between. The CDR3 is CASSLGLAGYTF. The CDR3 DNA sequence: TGTGCCAGCAGCTTGGGGTTGGCTGGCTACACCTTC. The full variable domain, in which reference TRBV5-5 and TRBJ1-2 provide the parts outside the CDR3, is DAGVTQSPTHLIKTRGQQVTLRCSPISGHKSVSWYQQVLGQGPQFIFQYYEKEERGRGNFPDRFSARQFPNYSSELNVNALLLGDSALYLCASSLGLAGYTFGSGTRLTVV.

The genes are TRBV12-3 or TRBV12-4 and TRBJ2-6; possible D gene TRBD1, 5 bases. The CDR3 runs 18 residues. V was shortened by 5 bases and J by 0 bases, with 17 bases between the two germline ends. CDR3 sequence reads: CASSQRQRFASGANVLTF. The CDR3 nucleotides are TGTGCCAGCAGTCAGAGACAGCGCTTTGCCTCTGGGGCCAACGTCCTGACTTTC.

This clonotype was found a few times. The J gene is TRBJ2-2, the V gene TRBV28; 8 bases fit TRBD1. The CDR3 sequence is 17 residues long. Germline values: CDR1 MDHEN, CDR2 SYDVKM. With 5 bases clipped from V and 7 bases from J, the junction kept 15 bases outside the gene matches. The CDR3 region has the DNA TGTGCCAGCAGTCCTCCCCTTGGACAGGGAACGAGCGGGGAGCTGTTTTTT. This translates into CASSPPLGQGTSGELFF.

The chain joins TRBV7-9 to TRBJ2-1; 9 nucleotides agree with TRBD2. CDR3 length: 17 residues. J was trimmed by 3 bases and V by 4 bases; bases with no gene match: 10. The germline V gene encodes CDR1 SEHNR and CDR2 FQNEAQ (reference sequence). The CDR3 DNA is TGTGCCAGCAGCTCCAATAGACTAGCGGCAGACTACAATGAGCAGTTCTTC. The encoded protein is CASSSNRLAADYNEQFF.

The V gene is TRBV12-3 or TRBV12-4, the J gene TRBJ2-5, with 12 bases identical to TRBD2. The CDR3 totals 15 residues. Trimming took 6 bases from V and 4 from J; bases not matched to a gene: 6. The CDR3 bases are TGTGCCAGCAGCAACCTAGCGGGAGGGTCAGAGACCCAGTACTTC. Protein sequence: CASSNLAGGSETQYF.

The chain couples TRBV15 to TRBJ1-2; the D gene is possibly TRBD1 (5 bases). Germline V gene data show CDR1 as LNHNV and CDR2 as YYDKDF (reference sequence). V lost 5 bases to trimming and J lost 4 bases, with 14 bases between them. There are 14 residues in the CDR3. The CDR3 here is CATSGAPRIYGYTF. The CDR3 DNA reads TGTGCCACCAGCGGGGCGCCAAGAATCTATGGCTACACCTTC.

This clonotype was picked up a small number of times. The chain employs TRBV20-1 and TRBJ2-1; 9 bases agree with TRBD2. Per the germline V gene, CDR1 is DFQATT and CDR2 is SNEGSKA (reference sequence). The junction had 9 bases not matched to a gene; V was cut back by 3 bases and J by 9 bases. The CDR3 consists of 14 residues. In DNA, the CDR3 is TGCAGTGCTAGGGATAGCGGGAGTAGTATTGAGCAGTTCTTC. Translating gives CSARDSGSSIEQFF.

This chain connects TRBV18 to TRBJ2-1, with D perhaps given as TRBD1 or TRBD2 (5 bases each). The CDR3 consists of 16 residues. Germline-derived CDR1 and CDR2 are KGHSH and LQKENI. The germline V and J ends were trimmed by 8 bases and 1 base, with 18 bases remaining between them. The CDR3 spells CASLSQGGPSYNEQFF. DNA of the CDR3: TGTGCCAGCCTATCCCAGGGCGGGCCATCCTACAATGAGCAGTTCTTC.

V usage is TRBV7-9 and J usage is TRBJ2-7, with D tentatively TRBD1 (6 bases). Trimming left V 5 bases short and J 2 bases short, with 16 bases between. Germline CDR1 SEHNR, CDR2 FQNEAQ (reference sequence). The CDR3 is 15 amino acids. The CDR3 coding sequence is TGTGCCAGCAGCCCAACCGGACGGACAGCCTACGAGCAGTACTTC. This sequence encodes CASSPTGRTAYEQYF.

The chain carries TRBV20-1 and TRBJ2-5, with D possibly being TRBD2 (6 bases). Trimming cost V 6 bases and J 5 bases, with 22 bases left between them. Germline CDR1 DFQATT, CDR2 SNEGSKA (reference sequence). The CDR3 extends over 15 amino acids. The CDR3 coding sequence is TGCAGTGCGATCGAGCCGGGACTCCAGTCGGAGACCCAGTACTTC. Amino acid sequence: CSAIEPGLQSETQYF.

This clonotype was detected a few times. The chain is built from TRBV10-2 and TRBJ2-7; D unclear. The V gene lost 7 bases and the J gene lost 1 base, with 11 bases spanning the gap. The CDR3 sequence is 13 residues long. The V gene's germline CDR1 is WSHSY and CDR2 SAAADI. CDR3 DNA sequence: TGCGCCAGCAACCCTCGCCAGTCCTACGAGCAGTACTTC. Amino acids: CASNPRQSYEQYF.

This clonotype was counted a few times. The chain is built from TRBV6-2 or TRBV6-3 and TRBJ2-3; 7 positions agree with TRBD1. V lost 6 bases to trimming and J lost 5 bases; unmatched junction nucleotides: 11. Germline V CDR1 and CDR2: MNHEY, SVGEGT. The CDR3 is 15 amino acids. As DNA, the CDR3 is TGTGCCAGCAGCCCAGACAGGGCATTGGGAGATACGCAGTATTTT. This translates into CASSPDRALGDTQYF.

The genes are TRBV5-6 and TRBJ2-3, with D tentatively TRBD2 (5 bases). The V and J ends lost 1 base and 4 bases respectively, with 16 bases between them. Germline V gene lookup returns CDR1 SGHDT and CDR2 YYEEEE. CDR3 length: 16 amino acids. CDR3 loop: CASSLTVGGAADTQYF. Here the CDR3 DNA reads TGTGCCAGCAGCTTGACTGTAGGAGGAGCAGCAGATACGCAGTATTTT. Drawing the rest from reference TRBV5-6 and TRBJ2-3, the complete variable domain is DAGVTQSPTHLIKTRGQQVTLRCSPKSGHDTVSWYQQALGQGPQFIFQYYEEEERQRGNFPDRFSGHQFPNYSSELNVNALLLGDSALYLCASSLTVGGAADTQYFGPGTRLTVL.

In this sample, this clonotype turned up a few times. The CDR3 bases are TGTGCCAGCCGGCCCGGTTCTTGGGCCACAGATACGCAGTATTTT. Its translation is CASRPGSWATDTQYF. The chain has TRBV6-1 and TRBJ2-3; D uncertain. CDR3 length: 15 residues. Deletions cut 8 bases from V and 2 bases from J, with 17 bases between. Germline V gene lookup returns CDR1 MNHNS and CDR2 SASEGT.

This clonotype was found a few times. The J gene is TRBJ2-1, the V gene TRBV4-1; 11 bases are shared with TRBD1. CDR3 length: 16 residues. The J segment lost 6 bases and the V segment lost 2 bases, leaving 6 bases of the junction unmatched. In germline, CDR1 is MGHRA, CDR2 YSYEKL. CDR3: CASSQSRTGGSNEQFF. CDR3 in DNA: TGCGCCAGCAGCCAATCTAGGACAGGGGGCTCCAATGAGCAGTTCTTC.

This clonotype was counted between two and nine times. The V gene is TRBV7-2, the J gene TRBJ2-1, with 9 bases fitting TRBD2. Germline V lookup: CDR1 SGHTA, CDR2 FQGNSA. The J segment lost 9 bases and the V segment lost 4 bases, leaving 4 bases of the junction unmatched. The CDR3 spans 13 residues. The CDR3 loop reads CASSWGLAGEQFF. The CDR3 DNA follows: TGTGCCAGCAGCTGGGGACTAGCTGGTGAGCAGTTCTTC.

This clonotype was seen more than once but under ten times. V usage is TRBV5-1 and J usage is TRBJ2-7; D remains unclear. The V end was cut by 0 bases, the J end by 4 bases, with 11 bases between. This CDR3 has 14 residues. Germline V gives CDR1 SGHRS, CDR2 YFSETQ. The CDR3 reads CASSLDIGQYEQYF. In nucleotides, the CDR3 is TGCGCCAGCAGCTTGGATATCGGGCAGTACGAGCAGTACTTC.

This clonotype was recorded many times. The chain carries TRBV7-2 and TRBJ2-1; possible D gene TRBD2, 5 bases. Germline V gene lookup returns CDR1 SGHTA and CDR2 FQGNSA. Trimming cost V 1 base and J 3 bases, with 7 bases left between them. The length of the CDR3 is 14 residues. CDR3 in DNA: TGTGCCAGCAGCTTAGACAGCGGCTACAATGAGCAGTTCTTC. This gives the protein CASSLDSGYNEQFF.

This clonotype occurred many times. This chain connects TRBV12-3 or TRBV12-4 to TRBJ2-3, with 12 bases aligning to TRBD2. After removal of 5 bases from V and 6 bases from J, the junction contained 3 bases not matched to a gene. The length of the CDR3 is 14 residues. CDR3 region: CASSNGLAGDTQYF. The DNA of the CDR3 is TGTGCCAGCAGTAACGGACTAGCGGGGGATACGCAGTATTTT.

This sequence joins TRBV7-2 and TRBJ2-3; unclear D gene. This CDR3 contains 15 residues. CDR1 and CDR2 (germline): SGHTA, FQGNSA. V lost 5 bases and J lost 3, with 15 bases in between. CDR3 in DNA: TGTGCCAGCAGCCCTGGCGCCCTAAAGACAGATACGCAGTATTTT. It translates to CASSPGALKTDTQYF.

This chain links TRBV20-1 with TRBJ1-1; TRBD1 aligns across 8 bases. CDR3 length: 14 residues. The V and J ends lost 4 bases and 0 bases, in that order; junction bases with no gene match: 4. Germline values: CDR1 DFQATT, CDR2 SNEGSKA (reference sequence). The CDR3 region has the DNA TGCAGTGCTAAGACAGGGGCCATGAACACTGAAGCTTTCTTT. As protein: CSAKTGAMNTEAFF.

This chain's CDR3 is CSARDIDTQYF. The CDR3 DNA follows: TGCAGTGCTAGAGATATAGATACGCAGTATTTT. V gene TRBV20-1 combines with J gene TRBJ2-3; D unresolved. The CDR3 has 11 amino acids. The germline V gene encodes CDR1 DFQATT and CDR2 SNEGSKA (reference sequence). V lost 0 bases and J 5 bases, leaving 3 bases between the germline ends.

This clonotype has only a few counts. The J gene is TRBJ2-1, the V gene TRBV18; 7 positions match TRBD2. Germline CDR1 and CDR2: KGHSH and LQKENI. The CDR3 extends over 14 amino acids. V shed 2 bases and J 8 bases; nucleotides not matched to a gene: 6. CDR3 nucleotide sequence: TGTGCCAGCTCACCAACGAGCGGGGAGGATGAGCAGTTCTTC. As protein: CASSPTSGEDEQFF. Complete variable domain (other parts from reference TRBV18 and TRBJ2-1): NAGVMQNPRHLVRRRGQEARLRCSPMKGHSHVYWYRQLPEEGLKFMVYLQKENIIDESGMPKERFSAEFPKEGPSILRIQQVVRGDSAAYFCASSPTSGEDEQFFGPGTRLTVL.